What follows are 20 T cell receptor beta chains derived from one specimen sequenced in a study of cytomegalovirus exposure and HLA in healthy donors. Both 60 Vbeta primers and 13 Jbeta primers went into the PCR. Profiling relied on immunoSEQ multiplex PCR, and the TCRdb table lists in-frame clones only, not all of them. The sample consists of 200,000 to 250,000 clones, 75% to 80% of them appearing once. The specimen was PBMCs. The receptors here all came from a man younger than 30 in good health and CMV-seronegative.

This clone appeared a few times. The genes are TRBV5-6 and TRBJ2-5; TRBD2 matches 8 bases. Germline V gives CDR1 SGHDT, CDR2 YYEEEE. J gave up 5 bases and V 4 bases, and 7 bases lay outside the gene matches. The CDR3 consists of 14 residues. Here the CDR3 DNA reads TGTGCCAGCAGCACCCTCGGGGGGGAGGAGACCCAGTACTTC. This sequence encodes CASSTLGGEETQYF.

V gene TRBV7-6 combines with J gene TRBJ2-5; 8 bases agree with TRBD2. The J call may be incorrect, as the DNA end agrees better with TRBJ2-7. This CDR3 is built from 13 residues. Germline V gene lookup returns CDR1 SGHVS and CDR2 FNYEAQ. Written as DNA, the CDR3 is TGTGCCAGCGCGCGGGAGGAAACCTACGAGCAGTACTTC. It yields the protein CASAREETYEQYF.

V is TRBV5-4 and J is TRBJ2-1; D is possibly TRBD1 (6 bases). The CDR3 length is 15 residues. Looked up from germline, CDR1 is SGHNT and CDR2 is YYREEE (reference sequence). V was pared by 2 bases and J by 2 bases, with 11 bases between. This CDR3 is CASSLGGPTYNEQFF. As DNA, the CDR3 is TGTGCCAGCAGCTTAGGGGGACCAACCTACAATGAGCAGTTCTTC.

The J gene is TRBJ2-3, the V gene TRBV4-3, with TRBD1 identical over 7 bases. Germline CDR1 is LGHNA and CDR2 is YSLEER. The V segment lost 4 bases and the J segment 2 bases; nucleotides outside the gene matches: 9. There are 16 residues in the CDR3. The CDR3: CASSPAAGGNTDTQYF. CDR3 bases: TGCGCCAGCAGCCCTGCTGCAGGGGGTAACACAGATACGCAGTATTTT.

The chain is built from TRBV7-8 and TRBJ2-7, with a possible D match to TRBD1 (6 bases). The CDR3 length is 15 residues. Germline V gene sequence: CDR1 SGHVS, CDR2 FQNEAQ. Trimming removed 3 bases from V and 0 bases from J, with 12 bases in between. The CDR3 protein is CASSFWTVISYEQYF. Written as DNA, the CDR3 is TGTGCCAGCAGCTTCTGGACAGTCATCTCCTACGAGCAGTACTTC.

The gene calls are TRBV11-2 and TRBJ1-1, with 7 nucleotides matching TRBD1. The germline gives CDR1 SGHAT, CDR2 FQNNGV. This CDR3 has 14 amino acids. Trimming cost V 4 bases and J 7 bases; bases outside gene matches: 9. The CDR3 protein is CASSSLRDSHEAFF. CDR3 sequence (DNA): TGTGCCAGCAGCTCTTTACGGGACAGCCATGAAGCTTTCTTT.

The V call is TRBV29-1, the J call TRBJ2-5; 9 bases match TRBD1. In germline, CDR1 is SQVTM, CDR2 ANQGSEA. The J segment lost 7 bases and the V segment lost 0 bases, leaving 12 bases of the junction unmatched. The CDR3 length is 16 residues. In DNA, the CDR3 is TGCAGCGTTGAAGATATGAGGACAGGGGCCACCAGGACCCAGTACTTC. Its translation: CSVEDMRTGATRTQYF. Full variable domain (missing parts from reference TRBV29-1 and TRBJ2-5): SAVISQKPSRDICQRGTSLTIQCQVDSQVTMMFWYRQQPGQSLTLIATANQGSEATYESGFVIDKFPISRPNLTFSTLTVSNMSPEDSSIYLCSVEDMRTGATRTQYFGPGTRLLVL.

The V and J genes are TRBV19 and TRBJ1-2; 8 bases line up with TRBD1. Germline CDR1 reads LNHDA; CDR2 reads SQIVND (reference sequence). This CDR3 contains 12 residues. Unmatched junction bases numbered 7, after V lost 6 bases and J lost 10 bases. The CDR3 sequence is CASRRTGGAYTF. The DNA for the CDR3 is TGTGCCAGTAGGCGAACAGGGGGGGCCTACACCTTC.

The chain is built from TRBV28 and TRBJ1-5; 8 nucleotides agree with TRBD1. V trimming: 8 bases; J trimming: 6 bases; junction bases outside the gene matches: 6. The CDR3 consists of 13 residues. From germline, CDR1 is MDHEN and CDR2 SYDVKM. In DNA, the CDR3 is TGTGCCAGCGCCGACAGGGGTCGTCAGCCCCAGCATTTT. Amino acids: CASADRGRQPQHF.

The chain carries TRBV9 and TRBJ2-2, with 8 positions matching TRBD1. V lost 6 bases to trimming and J lost 1 base; unmatched junction nucleotides: 11. This CDR3 region has 17 residues. CDR1 is SGDLS, CDR2 YYNGEE, per germline. The CDR3 here is CASTLQPGQENTGELFF. DNA of the CDR3: TGTGCCAGCACCCTGCAGCCGGGACAGGAGAACACCGGGGAGCTGTTTTTT.

This clone was picked up one time. CDR3 amino acids: CASSLGQVLYEQYF. The CDR3 nucleotides read TGTGCCAGCAGCTTAGGGCAGGTACTCTACGAGCAGTACTTC. J is TRBJ2-7 and V is TRBV7-2; unclear D gene. Per germline, CDR1 SGHTA and CDR2 FQGNSA. Trimming took off 1 base at V and 3 bases at J, with 10 bases between the two ends. The CDR3 runs to 14 residues.

The chain combines TRBV11-2 with TRBJ2-7; D ambiguous. V lost 1 base, J lost 0 bases, and 10 bases lay in between. The germline CDR1 and CDR2 sequences are SGHAT and FQNNGV. The CDR3 contains 15 residues. CDR3 coding DNA: TGTGCCAGCAGCTTAGGTCCACTTGACTCCTACGAGCAGTACTTC. Its translation is CASSLGPLDSYEQYF.

V usage is TRBV7-2 and J usage is TRBJ2-5; 10 bases match TRBD2. The CDR3 length is 14 residues. CDR1 and CDR2 from the germline V gene are SGHTA and FQGNSA. V was clipped by 4 bases and J by 1 base; unmatched bases: 0. CDR3 residues: CASSWTSGQETQYF. In DNA form, the CDR3 reads TGTGCCAGCAGCTGGACTAGCGGCCAAGAGACCCAGTACTTC.

Remarks on this clone: The sample carries other DNA sequences with the same CDR3. This chain links TRBV5-1 with TRBJ1-3; D is unresolved. CDR1 and CDR2 (germline): SGHRS, YFSETQ. The V gene lost 0 bases and the J gene lost 0 bases, with 7 bases spanning the gap. This CDR3 contains 15 residues. The CDR3 sequence: CASSLAGDSGNTIYF. As DNA, the CDR3 is TGCGCCAGCAGCTTGGCGGGTGACTCTGGAAACACCATATATTTT.

This clone was picked up one time. The CDR3 sequence is CASRLAGGQETQYF. CDR3 coding DNA: TGTGCCAGCAGACTAGCGGGGGGCCAAGAGACCCAGTACTTC. V is TRBV6-6 and J is TRBJ2-5; 12 bases fit TRBD2. Trimming removed 6 bases from V and 1 base from J; junction bases left unmatched: 0. The CDR3 spans 14 residues. Germline lookup yields CDR1 MNHNY and CDR2 SVGAGI (reference sequence).

This clone occurred a few times. This rearrangement joins TRBV7-6 to TRBJ1-1; 8 nucleotides agree with TRBD1. CDR3 length: 14 residues. Unmatched junction bases numbered 6, after V lost 5 bases and J lost 4 bases. Germline V gives CDR1 SGHVS, CDR2 FNYEAQ. CDR3 DNA: TGTGCCAGCAGCCCCGGACAGGGTGGCACTGAAGCTTTCTTT. Translation gives CASSPGQGGTEAFF.

This chain links TRBV25-1 with TRBJ1-4, with TRBD1 matching 9 bases. In germline, CDR1 is MGHDK, CDR2 SYGVNS. CDR3 size: 15 residues. Trimming removed 5 bases from V and 3 bases from J; junction bases left unmatched: 4. The CDR3 region is CASSSRTGANEKLFF. In nucleotides, the CDR3 is TGTGCCAGCAGTAGTCGGACAGGGGCTAATGAAAAACTGTTTTTT. The whole variable domain, filled in from reference TRBV25-1 and TRBJ1-4, reads EADIYQTPRYLVIGTGKKITLECSQTMGHDKMYWYQQDPGMELHLIHYSYGVNSTEKGDLSSESTVSRIRTEHFPLTLESARPSHTSQYLCASSSRTGANEKLFFGSGTQLSVL.

The chain combines TRBV5-4 with TRBJ2-5; 11 nucleotides agree with TRBD2. The CDR3 sequence is 15 residues long. Germline CDR1 and CDR2: SGHNT and YYREEE (reference sequence). J lost 7 bases, V lost 8 bases, and 13 bases had no gene match. The CDR3 loop reads CARSLGLADVGTQYF. DNA for the CDR3: TGTGCCAGAAGCCTGGGACTAGCGGATGTTGGGACCCAGTACTTC.

The J gene is TRBJ1-6, the V gene TRBV30; possibly TRBD1 for D (5 bases). From germline, CDR1 is GTSNPN and CDR2 SVGIG (reference sequence). Trimming shortened V by 0 bases and J by 8 bases, and 11 bases separated the two germline ends. The CDR3 has 14 amino acids. CDR3 nucleotides: TGTGCCTGGAGTGTACGGGGAGGGGATTCACCCCTCCACTTT. Its protein product is CAWSVRGGDSPLHF.

This clone was counted a few times. V gene TRBV12-5 combines with J gene TRBJ2-5, with 9 bases aligning to TRBD1. Losses at the gene ends were 5 bases for V and 4 bases for J; bases not matched to a gene: 14. The CDR3 runs 17 residues. CDR1 and CDR2 (germline): LGHNT, FRNRAP. The CDR3 DNA is TGTGCTAGTGGTCTATCCTCCCGACAGGGGGGTGGAGAGACCCAGTACTTC. Protein sequence: CASGLSSRQGGGETQYF.